A single sample gave rise to the 20 T cell receptor beta chains below, sequenced in a study of blood T cell repertoires in COVID-19. Some clones are missing from TCRdb's copy, which holds only in-frame ones; the method was immunoSEQ multiplex PCR. The data hold approximately 240,000 clones, with roughly four fifths observed a single time. Specimen: peripheral blood. The receptor source for this set is a man aged 50 to 59 with acute or convalescent COVID-19.

This chain connects TRBV28 to TRBJ1-3; D ambiguous. The germline V gene has CDR1 MDHEN and CDR2 SYDVKM. Trimming shortened V by 5 bases and J by 2 bases, and 13 bases separated the two germline ends. This CDR3 region has 15 residues. CDR3 DNA: TGTGCCAGCAGTCCGCGAGGAAGGACTGGAAACACCATATATTTT. This sequence encodes CASSPRGRTGNTIYF.

This clone turned up a few times. J is TRBJ2-7 and V is TRBV2, with a possible D match to TRBD1 (6 bases). The ends were cut back, 8 bases at V and 3 bases at J, with 17 bases in the middle. The V gene's germline CDR1 is SNHLY and CDR2 FYNNEI. The CDR3 is 14 amino acids. CDR3 region: CASDLGGELYEQYF. The CDR3 nucleotides read TGTGCCAGCGATTTAGGGGGAGAGCTCTACGAGCAGTACTTC.

CDR3 residues: CASSLQGEQPQHF. CDR3 in DNA: TGTGCCAGCAGCTTACAGGGTGAACAGCCCCAGCATTTT. The chain uses TRBV7-2 and TRBJ1-5; the D gene is possibly TRBD1 (5 bases). From germline, CDR1 is SGHTA and CDR2 FQGNSA. Trimming stripped 2 bases from V and 7 bases from J, with 9 bases between. This CDR3 region has 13 residues.

The chain couples TRBV5-1 to TRBJ2-7; no clear D gene. The CDR3 length is 13 residues. The V gene lost 1 base and the J gene lost 4 bases, with 9 bases spanning the gap. CDR1 is SGHRS and CDR2 is YFSETQ in the germline V gene. The CDR3 sequence is CASSLLTAYEQYF. The DNA for the CDR3 is TGCGCCAGCAGCTTGTTGACTGCTTACGAGCAGTACTTC.

The rearrangement links TRBV6-5 to TRBJ2-7, with TRBD2 identical over 13 bases. This CDR3 is 15 amino acids long. The junction had 4 bases not matched to a gene; V was cut back by 6 bases and J by 2 bases. Germline CDR1 MNHEY, CDR2 SVGAGI. CDR3 bases: TGTGCCAGCAGACCGGGACTAGCGGGAACCTACGAGCAGTACTTC. This sequence encodes CASRPGLAGTYEQYF.

The CDR3 coding sequence is TGTGCCAGCAGTTACAGGAGGATTTCTGGGGCCAACGTCCTGACTTTC. Translating it yields CASSYRRISGANVLTF. The chain uses TRBV6-2 or TRBV6-3 and TRBJ2-6; a possible D gene is TRBD2 (5 bases). Trimming removed 2 bases at V and 1 base at J, with 9 bases between. Germline lookup yields CDR1 MNHEY and CDR2 SVGEGT. The CDR3 length is 16 residues.

This clone has just a few counts. The rearrangement uses TRBV19 and TRBJ2-7, with 7 bases matching TRBD2. Per germline, CDR1 LNHDA and CDR2 SQIVND (reference sequence). The CDR3 has 12 amino acids. Unmatched junction bases numbered 2, after V lost 3 bases and J lost 6 bases. The chain's CDR3 is CASSIGGGEQYF. Written as DNA, the CDR3 is TGTGCCAGTAGTATTGGGGGGGGCGAGCAGTACTTC.

This chain uses TRBV27 with TRBJ2-1; 8 bases fit TRBD2. Per germline, CDR1 MNHEY and CDR2 SMNVEV (reference sequence). CDR3 length: 14 amino acids. J lost 5 bases, V lost 5 bases, and 5 bases had no gene match. CDR3 sequence reads: CASSRAGGNNEQFF. As DNA, the CDR3 is TGTGCCAGCAGTAGGGCGGGAGGTAACAATGAGCAGTTCTTC.

V gene TRBV7-9 combines with J gene TRBJ2-7; D might be TRBD2 (5 bases). CDR1 is SEHNR and CDR2 is FQNEAQ in the germline V gene (reference sequence). The CDR3 is 14 residues long. Trimming left V 5 bases short and J 3 bases short, with 14 bases between. CDR3 residues: CASSPGSRYYEQYF. For the CDR3, the DNA is TGTGCCAGCAGCCCGGGGTCGAGGTACTACGAGCAGTACTTC.

This clone was recorded only once. J is TRBJ1-1 and V is TRBV12-3 or TRBV12-4; D remains ambiguous. Trimming removed 7 bases at V and 1 base at J, with 10 bases between. The CDR3 totals 13 residues. CDR3 in DNA: TGTGCCAGCACCAATCGGGAGAACACTGAAGCTTTCTTT. It codes for CASTNRENTEAFF.

This chain connects TRBV3-1 (or the pseudogene TRBV3-2) to TRBJ2-3; D is undetermined. The V end lost 0 bases, the J end lost 2 bases, and 9 bases lay between the germline ends. Germline loops: CDR1 LGHDT, CDR2 YNNKEL (reference sequence). The CDR3 extends over 15 amino acids. The CDR3 is CASSQDLVYTDTQYF. CDR3 DNA: TGTGCCAGCAGCCAAGATTTGGTCTACACAGATACGCAGTATTTT.

This clone was observed once. The chain has TRBV6-5 and TRBJ2-1, with D possibly TRBD2 on 6 matching bases. CDR3 length equals 11 residues. Per the germline V gene, CDR1 is MNHEY and CDR2 is SVGAGI. The CDR3 nucleotides are TGTGGGCCGGGAGTAGTCAATGAGCAGTTCTTC. Translated: CGPGVVNEQFF.

The chain recombines TRBV11-2 with TRBJ1-6, with 7 bases lining up with TRBD1. V shed 4 bases and J 0 bases; nucleotides not matched to a gene: 3. Germline V gives CDR1 SGHAT, CDR2 FQNNGV. The CDR3 length is 16 residues. Written as DNA, the CDR3 is TGTGCCAGCAGCTCAGGGGGGAGCTCCTATAATTCACCCCTCCACTTT. It specifies CASSSGGSSYNSPLHF.

The V call is TRBV9, the J call TRBJ2-3; D gene ambiguous. V lost 1 base, J lost 2 bases, and 11 bases lay in between. The germline V gene has CDR1 SGDLS and CDR2 YYNGEE. The CDR3 is 15 residues long. Written as DNA, the CDR3 is TGTGCCAGCAGCGTACGCAGAACACCCACAGATACGCAGTATTTT. Protein: CASSVRRTPTDTQYF.

This chain joins TRBV5-1 and TRBJ1-1; perhaps TRBD1 as D (5 bases). The length of the CDR3 is 14 residues. Trimming removed 3 bases at V and 4 bases at J, with 13 bases between. Germline values: CDR1 SGHRS, CDR2 YFSETQ. The CDR3 sequence is CASSSARGVTEAFF. The CDR3 DNA sequence: TGCGCCAGCAGCTCCGCCCGGGGGGTCACTGAAGCTTTCTTT.

The chain joins TRBV9 to TRBJ2-3, with D possibly being TRBD2 (6 bases). Trimming pared 0 bases from V and 1 base from J, leaving 18 bases between. The CDR3 covers 18 residues. CDR1 and CDR2 (germline): SGDLS, YYNGEE. The CDR3 spells CASSVASGTGAGTDTQYF. The CDR3, as DNA: TGTGCCAGCAGCGTAGCTTCAGGGACGGGAGCGGGCACAGATACGCAGTATTTT.

The chain is built from TRBV18 and TRBJ2-3; possibly TRBD1 for D (6 bases). Germline V gene sequence: CDR1 KGHSH, CDR2 LQKENI. The CDR3 runs 15 residues. The V end was cut by 4 bases, the J end by 1 base, with 12 bases between. CDR3: CASSLQGTGTDTQYF. The CDR3 DNA follows: TGTGCCAGCTCACTACAGGGTACAGGCACAGATACGCAGTATTTT.

The chain links TRBV7-8 to TRBJ1-1; the D is unclear. The CDR3 covers 14 residues. Germline-derived CDR1 and CDR2 are SGHVS and FQNEAQ. Trimming pared 3 bases from V and 1 base from J, leaving 9 bases between. This CDR3 reads CASSFREGNTEAFF. The CDR3 DNA sequence: TGTGCCAGCAGCTTTCGGGAGGGGAACACTGAAGCTTTCTTT.

V and J are TRBV24-1 and TRBJ2-7; TRBD1 aligns across 9 bases. The germline V gene has CDR1 KGHDR and CDR2 SFDVKD. J lost 4 bases, V lost 3 bases, and 9 bases had no gene match. There are 16 residues in the CDR3. For the CDR3, the DNA is TGTGCCACCAGTGATGGGGGACAGGGTTTTGGATACGAGCAGTACTTC. It translates to CATSDGGQGFGYEQYF.

This clone showed up just once. The genes are TRBV7-3 and TRBJ2-3; 7 bases align to TRBD1. With 2 bases clipped from V and 2 bases from J, the junction kept 1 base outside the gene matches. This CDR3 has 14 amino acids. The V gene's germline CDR1 is SGHTA and CDR2 FQGTGA. CDR3 sequence: CASSLEGATDTQYF. DNA of the CDR3: TGTGCCAGCAGCTTAGAGGGGGCCACAGATACGCAGTATTTT.